This is a list of T cell receptor beta chains from one sample in a study of blood T cells in healthy people across ages. TCRdb itself ran the 5' RACE reads through MiXCR, one entry per CDR3 protein. The top ten clones hold roughly 14% of a sample with fewer than 750,000 distinct CDR3 sequences, 52% of them seen once. The specimen sequenced was blood. Receptors were obtained from a woman of 80 years or more in good health. Both conserved end residues are part of each CDR3. Fields, in order: D gene, V gene, CDR3 length, clone size, J gene, CDR3 protein, CDR3 DNA. The D gene is left open where the match is weak. A clone size is listed for some rows: how often the clone was seen (once, few, many), or a class if it is expanded.

D gene: .
V gene: TRBV20-1
CDR3 length: 14
clone size: .
J gene: TRBJ1-1
CDR3 protein: CSARLPPGPFDTFF
CDR3 DNA: TGCAGTGCTAGGTTACCCCCAGGGCCCTTCGATACTTTCTTT

D gene: .
V gene: TRBV5-1
CDR3 length: 13
clone size: .
J gene: TRBJ2-7
CDR3 protein: CASSSPDGYEQYF
CDR3 DNA: TGCGCCAGCAGCTCACCGGACGGCTACGAGCAGTACTTC

D gene: TRBD2
V gene: TRBV10-3
CDR3 length: 15
clone size: many
J gene: TRBJ2-3
CDR3 protein: CAISRTSGSTDTQYF
CDR3 DNA: TGTGCCATCAGTCGTACTAGCGGGAGCACAGATACGCAGTATTTT

D gene: .
V gene: TRBV3-1
CDR3 length: 15
clone size: .
J gene: TRBJ2-3
CDR3 protein: CASSQGRALHYTQYF
CDR3 DNA: TGTGCCAGCAGCCAAGGACGGGCCCTCCATTATACGCAGTATTTT

D gene: .
V gene: TRBV4-3
CDR3 length: 14
clone size: few
J gene: TRBJ2-3
CDR3 protein: CASSQDLNTDTQYF
CDR3 DNA: TGCGCCAGCAGCCAAGATTTGAACACAGATACGCAGTATTTT

D gene: TRBD1
V gene: TRBV20-1
CDR3 length: 16
clone size: few
J gene: TRBJ2-5
CDR3 protein: CSARDWIRQGQETQYF
CDR3 DNA: TGCAGTGCTAGAGATTGGATTCGACAGGGACAAGAGACCCAGTACTTC

D gene: TRBD2
V gene: TRBV29-1
CDR3 length: 14
clone size: many
J gene: TRBJ2-3
CDR3 protein: CSVLLAGAQDTQYF
CDR3 DNA: TGCAGCGTTCTACTAGCGGGAGCCCAAGATACGCAGTATTTT

D gene: .
V gene: TRBV4-3
CDR3 length: 16
clone size: .
J gene: TRBJ2-7
CDR3 protein: CASSFSPGLPLGEQYF
CDR3 DNA: TGCGCCAGCAGCTTCAGTCCGGGTCTGCCGTTGGGCGAGCAGTACTTC

D gene: TRBD2
V gene: TRBV7-2
CDR3 length: 14
clone size: many
J gene: TRBJ2-7
CDR3 protein: CASSSVAGTSMEYF
CDR3 DNA: TGTGCCAGCAGCTCAGTGGCCGGGACTAGCATGGAGTACTTC

D gene: TRBD2
V gene: TRBV5-1
CDR3 length: 16
clone size: .
J gene: TRBJ2-2
CDR3 protein: CASSLSPSGNTGELFF
CDR3 DNA: TGCGCCAGCAGCCTCTCTCCTAGCGGGAACACCGGGGAGCTGTTTTTT

D gene: .
V gene: TRBV18
CDR3 length: 15
clone size: .
J gene: TRBJ1-2
CDR3 protein: CASSPAERGNYGYTF
CDR3 DNA: TGTGCCAGCTCACCAGCGGAGAGGGGCAACTATGGCTACACCTTC

D gene: TRBD2
V gene: TRBV6-2/TRBV6-3
CDR3 length: 13
clone size: .
J gene: TRBJ2-5
CDR3 protein: CATTSGSRETQYF
CDR3 DNA: TGTGCCACCACTAGCGGGAGCAGGGAGACCCAGTACTTC

D gene: .
V gene: TRBV20-1
CDR3 length: 11
clone size: .
J gene: TRBJ2-1
CDR3 protein: CSARARDEQFF
CDR3 DNA: TGCAGTGCTAGGGCTCGGGATGAGCAGTTCTTC

D gene: TRBD1
V gene: TRBV24-1
CDR3 length: 15
clone size: many
J gene: TRBJ2-1
CDR3 protein: CATSDRSLTGAEQFF
CDR3 DNA: TGTGCCACCAGTGACCGCAGCTTAACAGGGGCTGAGCAGTTCTTC

D gene: .
V gene: TRBV4-2
CDR3 length: 17
clone size: .
J gene: TRBJ2-6
CDR3 protein: CASSQVRGGSGANVLTF
CDR3 DNA: TGTGCCAGCAGCCAAGTCAGGGGAGGCTCTGGGGCCAACGTCCTGACTTTC

D gene: TRBD2
V gene: TRBV5-1
CDR3 length: 16
clone size: few
J gene: TRBJ2-2
CDR3 protein: CASSLGLAGGHGELFF
CDR3 DNA: TGCGCCAGCAGCTTGGGACTAGCGGGGGGCCACGGGGAGCTGTTTTTT

D gene: .
V gene: TRBV7-3
CDR3 length: 15
clone size: .
J gene: TRBJ1-2
CDR3 protein: CASSLARQGNYGYTF
CDR3 DNA: TGTGCCAGCAGCTTAGCTAGGCAGGGGAACTATGGCTACACCTTC

D gene: .
V gene: TRBV5-1
CDR3 length: 13
clone size: few
J gene: TRBJ1-5
CDR3 protein: CASSLDNNQPQHF
CDR3 DNA: TGCGCCAGCAGCCTGGATAACAATCAGCCCCAGCATTTT

D gene: TRBD2
V gene: TRBV10-3
CDR3 length: 14
clone size: .
J gene: TRBJ2-1
CDR3 protein: CAIGETSGSGEQFF
CDR3 DNA: TGTGCCATCGGAGAGACTAGCGGGAGTGGTGAGCAGTTCTTC

D gene: TRBD1
V gene: TRBV7-9
CDR3 length: 14
clone size: many
J gene: TRBJ2-7
CDR3 protein: CASRPGGVPYEQYF
CDR3 DNA: TGTGCCAGCAGACCAGGGGGCGTTCCTTACGAGCAGTACTTC

D gene: TRBD2
V gene: TRBV11-2
CDR3 length: 13
clone size: many
J gene: TRBJ2-1
CDR3 protein: CASTDWGGNEQFF
CDR3 DNA: TGTGCCAGCACCGATTGGGGGGGAAATGAGCAGTTCTTC

D gene: .
V gene: TRBV15
CDR3 length: 12
clone size: .
J gene: TRBJ1-2
CDR3 protein: CATSRDNYGYTF
CDR3 DNA: TGTGCCACCAGCCGGGACAACTATGGCTACACCTTC

D gene: TRBD2
V gene: TRBV20-1
CDR3 length: 16
clone size: .
J gene: TRBJ2-2
CDR3 protein: CSARVWTSGSSGELFF
CDR3 DNA: TGCAGTGCTAGAGTATGGACTAGCGGGAGTTCCGGGGAGCTGTTTTTT

D gene: .
V gene: TRBV29-1
CDR3 length: 11
clone size: .
J gene: TRBJ1-2
CDR3 protein: CSAIINYGYTF
CDR3 DNA: TGCAGCGCAATTATTAACTATGGCTACACCTTC

D gene: .
V gene: TRBV7-8
CDR3 length: 16
clone size: .
J gene: TRBJ1-2
CDR3 protein: CASSLAGRSRNYGYTF
CDR3 DNA: TGTGCCAGCAGCCTAGCGGGTAGGTCCCGAAACTATGGCTACACCTTC

D gene: TRBD1
V gene: TRBV5-1
CDR3 length: 13
clone size: many
J gene: TRBJ2-1
CDR3 protein: CASSLGGPNEQFF
CDR3 DNA: TGTGCCAGCAGTTTAGGGGGCCCTAATGAGCAGTTCTTC

D gene: TRBD2
V gene: TRBV20-1
CDR3 length: 16
clone size: many
J gene: TRBJ2-1
CDR3 protein: CSARTSGASSYNEQFF
CDR3 DNA: TGCAGTGCTAGGACTAGCGGAGCTAGCTCCTACAATGAGCAGTTCTTC

D gene: .
V gene: TRBV9
CDR3 length: 14
clone size: .
J gene: TRBJ2-7
CDR3 protein: CASSVGAGNYEQYF
CDR3 DNA: TGTGCCAGCAGCGTAGGAGCGGGCAACTACGAGCAGTACTTC

D gene: .
V gene: TRBV13
CDR3 length: 16
clone size: .
J gene: TRBJ1-1
CDR3 protein: CASSPRAGWSSTEAFF
CDR3 DNA: TGTGCCAGCAGCCCTAGGGCCGGATGGAGTAGCACTGAAGCTTTCTTT

D gene: TRBD1
V gene: TRBV6-5
CDR3 length: 16
clone size: .
J gene: TRBJ2-5
CDR3 protein: CASSYWEDRGRETQYF
CDR3 DNA: TGTGCCAGCAGTTACTGGGAAGACAGGGGAAGGGAGACCCAGTACTTC

D gene: .
V gene: TRBV11-2
CDR3 length: 12
clone size: .
J gene: TRBJ1-4
CDR3 protein: CASSLQDEKLFF
CDR3 DNA: TGTGCCAGCAGCCTCCAGGATGAAAAACTGTTTTTT

D gene: .
V gene: TRBV27
CDR3 length: 15
clone size: few
J gene: TRBJ2-7
CDR3 protein: CASSLLTHQGYEQYF
CDR3 DNA: TGTGCCAGCAGTTTATTAACCCACCAGGGGTACGAGCAGTACTTC

D gene: TRBD1
V gene: TRBV29-1
CDR3 length: 13
clone size: .
J gene: TRBJ1-1
CDR3 protein: CSAATGANTEAFF
CDR3 DNA: TGCAGCGCCGCGACAGGGGCGAACACTGAAGCTTTCTTT

D gene: .
V gene: TRBV15
CDR3 length: 12
clone size: .
J gene: TRBJ1-4
CDR3 protein: CATSRDSSTLFF
CDR3 DNA: TGTGCCACCAGCAGAGATAGTAGTACGCTGTTTTTT

D gene: .
V gene: TRBV29-1
CDR3 length: 11
clone size: .
J gene: TRBJ2-3
CDR3 protein: CSPWVTDTQYF
CDR3 DNA: TGCAGCCCCTGGGTCACAGATACGCAGTATTTT

D gene: .
V gene: TRBV19
CDR3 length: 15
clone size: many
J gene: TRBJ1-1
CDR3 protein: CASSDPGGAATEAFF
CDR3 DNA: TGTGCCAGTAGTGACCCAGGAGGGGCGGCAACTGAAGCTTTCTTT

D gene: TRBD1
V gene: TRBV5-6
CDR3 length: 15
clone size: many
J gene: TRBJ2-1
CDR3 protein: CASSPGTATYNEQFF
CDR3 DNA: TGTGCCAGCAGCCCCGGGACAGCGACTTACAATGAGCAGTTCTTC

D gene: .
V gene: TRBV5-1
CDR3 length: 16
clone size: .
J gene: TRBJ2-5
CDR3 protein: CASSLGVTARDGEQYF
CDR3 DNA: TGCGCCAGCAGCTTGGGGGTAACAGCCCGGGACGGGGAGCAGTACTTC

D gene: TRBD1
V gene: TRBV27
CDR3 length: 14
clone size: .
J gene: TRBJ2-7
CDR3 protein: CASSFPDRAYEQYF
CDR3 DNA: TGTGCCAGCAGTTTTCCAGACAGGGCCTACGAGCAGTACTTC

D gene: .
V gene: TRBV28
CDR3 length: 14
clone size: few
J gene: TRBJ2-5
CDR3 protein: CASTLRGGEETQYF
CDR3 DNA: TGTGCCAGCACCCTTAGAGGGGGTGAAGAGACCCAGTACTTC

D gene: .
V gene: TRBV29-1
CDR3 length: 13
clone size: .
J gene: TRBJ1-1
CDR3 protein: CSVHPWGNTEAFF
CDR3 DNA: TGCAGCGTTCACCCGTGGGGGAACACTGAAGCTTTCTTT

D gene: TRBD1
V gene: TRBV7-9
CDR3 length: 15
clone size: many
J gene: TRBJ2-1
CDR3 protein: CASSLTGGNYNEQFF
CDR3 DNA: TGTGCCAGCAGCCTTACAGGGGGGAACTACAATGAGCAGTTCTTC

D gene: TRBD1
V gene: TRBV30
CDR3 length: 15
clone size: .
J gene: TRBJ1-5
CDR3 protein: CAWSGQGYSNQPQHF
CDR3 DNA: TGTGCCTGGAGTGGACAGGGCTATAGCAATCAGCCCCAGCATTTT

D gene: .
V gene: TRBV6-5
CDR3 length: 12
clone size: few
J gene: TRBJ2-3
CDR3 protein: CASSTGRDTQYF
CDR3 DNA: TGTGCCAGCTCGACCGGCCGCGATACGCAGTATTTT

D gene: .
V gene: TRBV15
CDR3 length: 15
clone size: few
J gene: TRBJ2-1
CDR3 protein: CATSFQRVAYNEQFF
CDR3 DNA: TGTGCCACCAGCTTCCAGCGGGTTGCCTACAATGAGCAGTTCTTC

D gene: TRBD1
V gene: TRBV10-3
CDR3 length: 14
clone size: .
J gene: TRBJ1-1
CDR3 protein: CAITRDRGGTEAFF
CDR3 DNA: TGTGCCATCACCCGGGACAGGGGGGGAACTGAAGCTTTCTTT

D gene: TRBD1
V gene: TRBV10-3
CDR3 length: 17
clone size: .
J gene: TRBJ2-3
CDR3 protein: CAISESISTGYTDTQYF
CDR3 DNA: TGTGCCATCAGTGAGTCGATCTCGACAGGGTACACAGATACGCAGTATTTT

D gene: TRBD2
V gene: TRBV6-5
CDR3 length: 17
clone size: many
J gene: TRBJ2-2
CDR3 protein: CASSWRSSGRNTGELFF
CDR3 DNA: TGTGCCAGCAGTTGGCGGTCTAGCGGGAGGAACACCGGGGAGCTGTTTTTT

D gene: .
V gene: TRBV7-2
CDR3 length: 16
clone size: few
J gene: TRBJ2-7
CDR3 protein: CASSPPAAIRFYEQYF
CDR3 DNA: TGTGCCAGCAGCCCCCCTGCGGCGATACGGTTTTACGAGCAGTACTTC

D gene: .
V gene: TRBV27
CDR3 length: 14
clone size: .
J gene: TRBJ2-1
CDR3 protein: CASSSPGPNNEQFF
CDR3 DNA: TGTGCCAGCAGTTCCCCGGGGCCCAACAATGAGCAGTTCTTC

D gene: TRBD2
V gene: TRBV7-2
CDR3 length: 18
clone size: many
J gene: TRBJ2-1
CDR3 protein: CASSPNQRLAGSYNEQFF
CDR3 DNA: TGTGCCAGCAGCCCCAACCAAAGGCTAGCGGGGTCCTACAATGAGCAGTTCTTC

D gene: TRBD1
V gene: TRBV7-2
CDR3 length: 14
clone size: .
J gene: TRBJ1-2
CDR3 protein: CASSGVPRGYGYTF
CDR3 DNA: TGTGCCAGCAGCGGGGTCCCCAGGGGGTATGGCTACACCTTC

D gene: .
V gene: TRBV7-2
CDR3 length: 13
clone size: .
J gene: TRBJ2-1
CDR3 protein: CASARQSYNEQFF
CDR3 DNA: TGTGCCAGCGCCCGCCAATCCTACAATGAGCAGTTCTTC